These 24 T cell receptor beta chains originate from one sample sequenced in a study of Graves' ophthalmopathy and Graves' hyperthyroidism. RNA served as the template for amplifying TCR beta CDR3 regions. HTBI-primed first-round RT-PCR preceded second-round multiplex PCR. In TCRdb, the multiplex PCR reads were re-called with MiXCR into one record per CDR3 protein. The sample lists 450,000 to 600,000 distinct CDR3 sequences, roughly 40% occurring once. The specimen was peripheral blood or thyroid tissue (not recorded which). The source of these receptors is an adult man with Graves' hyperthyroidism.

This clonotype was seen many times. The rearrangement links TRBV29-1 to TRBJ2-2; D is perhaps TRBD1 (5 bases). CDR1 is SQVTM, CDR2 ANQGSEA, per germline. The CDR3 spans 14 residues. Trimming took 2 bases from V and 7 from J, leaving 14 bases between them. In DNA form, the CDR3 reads TGCAGCGTTGAAAGGGCCCCTAGGGGCGGGGAGCTGTTTTTT. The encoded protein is CSVERAPRGGELFF.

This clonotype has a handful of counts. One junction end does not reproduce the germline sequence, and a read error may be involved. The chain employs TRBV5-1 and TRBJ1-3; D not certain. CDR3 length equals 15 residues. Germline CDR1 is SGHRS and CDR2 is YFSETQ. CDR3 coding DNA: TGTGCCAGCAGCACGGACGGAAGATCTGGAAACACCATATATTTT. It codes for CASSTDGRSGNTIYF.

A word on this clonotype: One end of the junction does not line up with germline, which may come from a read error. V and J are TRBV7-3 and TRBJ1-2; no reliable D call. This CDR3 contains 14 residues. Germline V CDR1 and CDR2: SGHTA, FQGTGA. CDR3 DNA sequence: TGCGCCAGCAGCCAAGAAGACACATGGGATGGCTACACCTTC. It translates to CASSQEDTWDGYTF.

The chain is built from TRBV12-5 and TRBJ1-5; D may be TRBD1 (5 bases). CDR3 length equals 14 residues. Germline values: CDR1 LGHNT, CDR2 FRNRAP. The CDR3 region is CASRPGFGDQPQHF. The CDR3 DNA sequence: TGTGCCAGCAGACCAGGGTTTGGAGATCAGCCCCAGCATTTT.

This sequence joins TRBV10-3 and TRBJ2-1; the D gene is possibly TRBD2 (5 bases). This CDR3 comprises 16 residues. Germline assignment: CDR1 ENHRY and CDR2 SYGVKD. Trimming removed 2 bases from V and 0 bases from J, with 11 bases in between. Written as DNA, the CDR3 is TGTGCCATCAGTGAGCCCGAGGGTAGCTCCTACAATGAGCAGTTCTTC. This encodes CAISEPEGSSYNEQFF.

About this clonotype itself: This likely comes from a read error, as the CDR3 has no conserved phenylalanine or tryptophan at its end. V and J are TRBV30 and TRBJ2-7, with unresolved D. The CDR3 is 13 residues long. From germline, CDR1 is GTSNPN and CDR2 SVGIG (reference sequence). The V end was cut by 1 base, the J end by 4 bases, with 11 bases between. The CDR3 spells CAWSGQSGYEQYS. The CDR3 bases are TGTGCCTGGAGTGGCCAGTCGGGTTACGAGCAGTACTCC.

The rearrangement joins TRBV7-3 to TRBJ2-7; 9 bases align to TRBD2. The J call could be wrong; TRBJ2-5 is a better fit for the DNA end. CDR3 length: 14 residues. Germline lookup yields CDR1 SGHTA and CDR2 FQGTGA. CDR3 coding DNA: TGTGCCAGCAGCTTTGGAGGGACTAGCGAGACCCAGTACTTC. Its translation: CASSFGGTSETQYF.

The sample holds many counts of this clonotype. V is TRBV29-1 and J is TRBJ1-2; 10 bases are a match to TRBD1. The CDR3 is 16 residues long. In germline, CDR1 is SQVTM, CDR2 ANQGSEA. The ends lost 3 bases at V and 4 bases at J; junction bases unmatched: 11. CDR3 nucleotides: TGCAGCGTTGATGGCCCCGGGACAGGGGTTGGCTATGGCTACACCTTC. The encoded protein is CSVDGPGTGVGYGYTF.

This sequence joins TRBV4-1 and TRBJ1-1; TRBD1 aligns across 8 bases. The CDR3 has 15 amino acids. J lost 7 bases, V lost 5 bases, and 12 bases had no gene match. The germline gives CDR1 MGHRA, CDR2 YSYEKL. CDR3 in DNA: TGCGCCAGCAGCTACGGACAGGGTGGAACAATTGAAGCTTTCTTT. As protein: CASSYGQGGTIEAFF.

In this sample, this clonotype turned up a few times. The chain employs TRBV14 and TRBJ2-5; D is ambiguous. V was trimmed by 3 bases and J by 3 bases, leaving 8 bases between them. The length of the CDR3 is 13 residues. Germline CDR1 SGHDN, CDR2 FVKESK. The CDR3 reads CASSQPWEETQYF. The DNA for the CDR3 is TGTGCCAGCAGCCAGCCATGGGAAGAGACCCAGTACTTC.

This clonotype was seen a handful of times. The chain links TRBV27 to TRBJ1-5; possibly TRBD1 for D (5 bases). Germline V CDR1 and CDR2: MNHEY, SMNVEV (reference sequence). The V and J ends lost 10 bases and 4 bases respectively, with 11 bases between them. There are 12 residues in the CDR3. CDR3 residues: CATGEGNQPQHF. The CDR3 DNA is TGTGCCACCGGAGAGGGGAATCAGCCCCAGCATTTT.

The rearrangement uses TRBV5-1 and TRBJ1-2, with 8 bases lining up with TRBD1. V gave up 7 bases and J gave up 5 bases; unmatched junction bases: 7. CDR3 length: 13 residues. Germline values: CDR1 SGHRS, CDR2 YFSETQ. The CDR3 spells CASRRTGSYGYTF. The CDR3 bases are TGCGCCAGCCGGAGGACAGGGTCGTATGGCTACACCTTC.

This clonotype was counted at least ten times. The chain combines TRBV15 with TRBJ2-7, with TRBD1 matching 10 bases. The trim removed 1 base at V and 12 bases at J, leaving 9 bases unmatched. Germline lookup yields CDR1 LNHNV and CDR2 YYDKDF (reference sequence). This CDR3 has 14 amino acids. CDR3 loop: CATSRVSGQGILYF. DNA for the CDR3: TGTGCCACCAGCAGAGTTTCGGGACAGGGGATTTTGTACTTC. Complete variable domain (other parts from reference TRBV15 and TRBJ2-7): DAMVIQNPRYQVTQFGKPVTLSCSQTLNHNVMYWYQQKSSQAPKLLFHYYDKDFNNEADTPDNFQSRRPNTSFCFLDIRSPGLGDTAMYLCATSRVSGQGILYFGPGTRLTVT.

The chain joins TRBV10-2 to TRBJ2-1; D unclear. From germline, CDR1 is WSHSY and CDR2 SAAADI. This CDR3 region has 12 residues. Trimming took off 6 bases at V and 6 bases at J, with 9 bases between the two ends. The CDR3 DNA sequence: TGCGCCAGCAGCGGAGCACGCAATGAGCAGTTCTTC. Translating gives CASSGARNEQFF.

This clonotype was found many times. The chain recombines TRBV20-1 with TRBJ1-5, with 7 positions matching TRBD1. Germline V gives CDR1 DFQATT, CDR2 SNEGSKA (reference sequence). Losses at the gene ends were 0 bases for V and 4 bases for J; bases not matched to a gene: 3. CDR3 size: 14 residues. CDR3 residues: CSARERQGNQPQHF. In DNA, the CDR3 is TGCAGTGCTAGAGAAAGACAGGGAAATCAGCCCCAGCATTTT.

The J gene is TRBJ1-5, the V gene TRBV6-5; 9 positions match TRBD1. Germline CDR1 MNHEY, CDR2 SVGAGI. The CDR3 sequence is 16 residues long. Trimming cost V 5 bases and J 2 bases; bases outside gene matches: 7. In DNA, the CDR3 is TGTGCCAGCAGTGCCTCCACAGGGGGCGGCAATCAGCCCCAGCATTTT. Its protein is CASSASTGGGNQPQHF.

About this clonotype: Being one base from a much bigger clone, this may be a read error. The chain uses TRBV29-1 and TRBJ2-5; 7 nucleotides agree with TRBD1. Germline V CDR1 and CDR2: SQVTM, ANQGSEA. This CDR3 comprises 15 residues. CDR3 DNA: TGCAGCGTTGAATTGCGACAGGGTCGTCAAGAGACCCAGCACTTC. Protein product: CSVELRQGRQETQHF.

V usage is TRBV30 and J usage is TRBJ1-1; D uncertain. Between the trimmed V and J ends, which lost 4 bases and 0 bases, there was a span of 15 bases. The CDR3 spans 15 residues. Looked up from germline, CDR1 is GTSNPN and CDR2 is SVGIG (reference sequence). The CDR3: CAWNAGPAMNTEAFF. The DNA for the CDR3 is TGTGCCTGGAATGCAGGTCCGGCCATGAACACTGAAGCTTTCTTT.

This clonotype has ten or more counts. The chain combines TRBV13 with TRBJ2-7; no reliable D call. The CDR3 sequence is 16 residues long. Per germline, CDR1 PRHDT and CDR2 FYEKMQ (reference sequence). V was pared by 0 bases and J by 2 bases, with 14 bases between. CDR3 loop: CASSLGRGDGAYEQYF. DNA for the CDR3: TGTGCCAGCAGCTTAGGCCGAGGAGATGGCGCCTACGAGCAGTACTTC.

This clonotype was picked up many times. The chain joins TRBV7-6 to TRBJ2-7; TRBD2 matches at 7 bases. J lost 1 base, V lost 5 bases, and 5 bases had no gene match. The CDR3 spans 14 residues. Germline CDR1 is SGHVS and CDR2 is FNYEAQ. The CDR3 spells CASSLQAGSYEQYF. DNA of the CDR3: TGTGCCAGCAGCCTACAAGCGGGGTCCTACGAGCAGTACTTC. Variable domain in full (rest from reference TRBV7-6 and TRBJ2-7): GAGVSQSPRYKVTKRGQDVALRCDPISGHVSLYWYRQALGQGPEFLTYFNYEAQQDKSGLPNDRFSAERPEGSISTLTIQRTEQRDSAMYRCASSLQAGSYEQYFGPGTRLTVT.

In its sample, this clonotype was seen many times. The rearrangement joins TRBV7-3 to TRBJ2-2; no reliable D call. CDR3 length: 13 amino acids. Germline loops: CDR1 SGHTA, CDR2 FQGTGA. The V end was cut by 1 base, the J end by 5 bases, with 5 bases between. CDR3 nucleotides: TGTGCCAGCAGCTTAAAGCCTACCGGGGAGCTGTTTTTT. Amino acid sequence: CASSLKPTGELFF.

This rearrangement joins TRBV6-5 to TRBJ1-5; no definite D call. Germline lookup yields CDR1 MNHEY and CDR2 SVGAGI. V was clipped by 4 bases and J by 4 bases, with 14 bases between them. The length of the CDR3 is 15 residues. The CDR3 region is CASSSRSLTNQPQHF. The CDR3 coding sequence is TGTGCCAGCAGTTCTAGATCCCTTACTAATCAGCCCCAGCATTTT.

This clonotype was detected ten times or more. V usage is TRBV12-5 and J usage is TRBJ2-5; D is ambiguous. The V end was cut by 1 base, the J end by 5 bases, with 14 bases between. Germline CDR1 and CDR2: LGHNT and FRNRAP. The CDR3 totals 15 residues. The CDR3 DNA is TGTGCTAGTGGTTTGGACGGGCAGACGTGGGAGACCCAGTACTTC. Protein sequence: CASGLDGQTWETQYF. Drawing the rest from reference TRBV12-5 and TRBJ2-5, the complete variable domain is DARVTQTPRHKVTEMGQEVTMRCQPILGHNTVFWYRQTMMQGLELLAYFRNRAPLDDSGMPKDRFSAEMPDATLATLKIQPSEPRDSAVYFCASGLDGQTWETQYFGPGTRLLVL.

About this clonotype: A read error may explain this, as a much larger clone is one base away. CDR3 DNA sequence: TGTGCCAGCAGTGAAGGGGGCTTTCAAGAGACCCAGTACTTC. It codes for CASSEGGFQETQYF. The chain couples TRBV6-1 to TRBJ2-5, with D possibly being TRBD1 (5 bases). Germline V CDR1 and CDR2: MNHNS, SASEGT. There are 14 residues in the CDR3. The ends were cut back, 1 base at V and 2 bases at J, with 8 bases in the middle.